The present TCR beta chain was sequenced within a study of shared clonotypes between healthy human individuals. CDR3 size: 16 residues. CDR1 and CDR2 from the germline V gene are SNHLY and FYNNEI. Trimming removed 8 bases from V and 2 bases from J; junction bases left unmatched: 8. With regard to this clone: Its antigen is unidentified.

The repertoire was sequenced with immunoSEQ multiplex PCR; TCRdb's copy has only in-frame clones and lacks some. The sample lists about 2,500,000 clones; around nine tenths were seen once. Study-level points and caveats: At large depth, rarefaction still showed sorted-subset sequencing to be incomplete. The study found about 4.6% of naive CD4 clonotypes shared across several donors. An anticipated effect of sequencing depth on clonotype sharing among donors was recognized. It was the non-shared clonotypes that had lower generation probabilities than clonotypes shared by all four donors.

Sequenced input: naive CD4+ T cells sorted from blood. Subset denoted: CD45RA+ positively selected. The J gene is TRBJ2-3, the V gene TRBV2, with 12 bases identical to TRBD2. This TCR was recovered from a young man in good health. This chain's CDR3 is CASRRLAGGPTDTQYF. DNA for the CDR3: TGTGCCAGCCGCCGGCTAGCGGGGGGGCCCACAGATACGCAGTATTTT.